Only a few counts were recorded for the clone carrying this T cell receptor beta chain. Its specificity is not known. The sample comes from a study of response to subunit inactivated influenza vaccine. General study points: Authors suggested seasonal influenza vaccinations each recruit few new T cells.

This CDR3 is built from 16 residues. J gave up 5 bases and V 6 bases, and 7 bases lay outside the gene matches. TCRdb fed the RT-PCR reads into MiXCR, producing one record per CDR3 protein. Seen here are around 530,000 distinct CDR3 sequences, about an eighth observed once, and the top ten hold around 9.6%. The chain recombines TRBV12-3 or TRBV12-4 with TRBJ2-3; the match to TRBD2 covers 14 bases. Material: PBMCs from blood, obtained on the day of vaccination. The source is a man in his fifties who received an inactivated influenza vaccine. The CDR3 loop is CASRERLAGGLDTQYF. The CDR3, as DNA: TGTGCCAGCAGAGAACGACTAGCGGGAGGGCTAGATACGCAGTATTTT.